This section outlines one TCR beta chain sequence together with its context. RNA transcripts gave rise to amplified TCR beta CDR3 regions. Carried out on the TCR CDR3, a first-round RT-PCR used the HTBI primer set. TCRdb called the multiplex PCR reads again in MiXCR, with one record for every CDR3 protein. The profile shows 300,000 to 450,000 distinct CDR3 sequences, approximately 25% of them singletons. Trimming shortened V by 6 bases and J by 2 bases, and 11 bases separated the two germline ends. There are 14 residues in the CDR3. This sample is part of a study of T cells in Graves' hyperthyroidism and ophthalmopathy.

The chain is built from TRBV12-3 or TRBV12-4 and TRBJ2-1; tentatively, D is TRBD1 (6 bases). The sequencing sample was made of blood. This receptor was taken from a man aged 50-60 years with Graves' hyperthyroidism. CDR3 in amino acids: CASSQGNAYNEQFF. The DNA of the CDR3 is TGTGCCAGCAGCCAGGGGAATGCCTACAATGAGCAGTTCTTC.